This entry lists 9 T cell receptor beta chains sequenced from one sample in a study of graft-versus-host responses after intestinal transplantation. The method was immunoSEQ multiplex PCR; TCRdb's version includes in-frame clones alone and lacks a portion of them. The table includes fewer than 25,000 clones, about half detected once. Sample: alloreactive CD4+ T cells from a mixed lymphocyte reaction culture, taken before intestinal transplant. As for subset: CFSE-low proliferating T cells sorted from roughly six-day pre-transplant mixed lymphocyte reaction (GvH or HvG direction). The source of these receptors is a human patient who received an intestinal transplant.

A few counts support this clone. The chain employs TRBV18 and TRBJ1-2; 8 bases match TRBD1. The CDR3 totals 15 residues. Per germline, CDR1 KGHSH and CDR2 LQKENI. Trimming cost V 3 bases and J 3 bases; bases outside gene matches: 6. The CDR3 sequence is CASSPTDRADYGYTF. CDR3 bases: TGTGCCAGCTCACCCACGGACAGGGCGGACTATGGCTACACCTTC.

The genes are TRBV6-5 and TRBJ1-1; D perhaps matches TRBD1 (6 bases). The germline V and J ends were trimmed by 6 bases and 4 bases, with 12 bases remaining between them. Looked up from germline, CDR1 is MNHEY and CDR2 is SVGAGI. CDR3 length: 13 residues. CDR3 region: CASRTGFGTEAFF. DNA for the CDR3: TGTGCCAGCAGGACAGGTTTCGGCACTGAAGCTTTCTTT.

The sample holds a few counts of this clone. This chain links TRBV27 with TRBJ1-1; the match to TRBD1 covers 8 bases. The V and J ends lost 6 bases and 1 base, in that order; junction bases with no gene match: 13. The CDR3 consists of 17 residues. Germline V CDR1 and CDR2: MNHEY, SMNVEV (reference sequence). This CDR3 reads CASSFWVDRGSNTEAFF. CDR3 DNA sequence: TGTGCCAGCAGCTTTTGGGTTGACAGGGGCTCGAACACTGAAGCTTTCTTT.

The chain has TRBV5-1 and TRBJ2-5; TRBD2 agrees at 11 bases. The V gene end was trimmed by 0 bases and the J gene end by 7 bases; junction bases not matched to a gene: 11. CDR3 length equals 17 residues. From germline, CDR1 is SGHRS and CDR2 YFSETQ. CDR3 in DNA: TGCGCCAGCAGCTTGGGGGTGCTAGCGGGGGGCCAGGTGACCCAGTACTTC. It encodes CASSLGVLAGGQVTQYF. The variable domain in full, completed from reference TRBV5-1 and TRBJ2-5, reads KAGVTQTPRYLIKTRGQQVTLSCSPISGHRSVSWYQQTPGQGLQFLFEYFSETQRNKGNFPGRFSGRQFSNSRSEMNVSTLELGDSALYLCASSLGVLAGGQVTQYFGPGTRLLVL.

The chain combines TRBV5-1 with TRBJ1-2; D is unclear. Germline-derived CDR1 and CDR2 are SGHRS and YFSETQ. There are 13 residues in the CDR3. With 1 base removed from V and 4 bases from J, the gap between germline ends came to 8 bases. CDR3 nucleotide sequence: TGCGCCAGCAGCTTGAACCCAGGCTATGGCTACACCTTC. As protein: CASSLNPGYGYTF.

This sequence joins TRBV5-1 and TRBJ2-5; tentative D call: TRBD1 (6 bases). This CDR3 spans 14 amino acids. V was shortened by 1 base and J by 1 base, with 8 bases between the two germline ends. Germline V CDR1 and CDR2: SGHRS, YFSETQ. The DNA for the CDR3 is TGCGCCAGCAGCTTGCAGGGGACCCAAGAGACCCAGTACTTC. Translation gives CASSLQGTQETQYF.

The chain employs TRBV5-1 and TRBJ2-7; 9 positions agree with TRBD1. The CDR3 extends over 14 amino acids. Germline assignment: CDR1 SGHRS and CDR2 YFSETQ. V gave up 4 bases and J gave up 6 bases; unmatched junction bases: 8. As DNA, the CDR3 is TGCGCCAGCAGCCTGGGGGGGACAGGGAGCGAGCAGTACTTC. This sequence encodes CASSLGGTGSEQYF.

V usage is TRBV6-1 and J usage is TRBJ1-5, with unresolved D. In germline, CDR1 is MNHNS, CDR2 SASEGT. V shed 8 bases and J shed 4 bases, with 18 bases lying between them. The CDR3 sequence is 15 residues long. CDR3 amino acids: CASRVVAAANQPQHF. The CDR3 bases are TGTGCCAGCCGAGTGGTCGCGGCAGCGAATCAGCCCCAGCATTTT.

The chain links TRBV11-2 to TRBJ1-6; D unclear. V lost 5 bases to trimming and J lost 3 bases, with 8 bases between them. The CDR3 runs to 14 residues. Per germline, CDR1 SGHAT and CDR2 FQNNGV. The DNA for the CDR3 is TGTGCCAGCAGCCTACTCTTCTATAATTCACCCCTCCACTTT. This gives the protein CASSLLFYNSPLHF.